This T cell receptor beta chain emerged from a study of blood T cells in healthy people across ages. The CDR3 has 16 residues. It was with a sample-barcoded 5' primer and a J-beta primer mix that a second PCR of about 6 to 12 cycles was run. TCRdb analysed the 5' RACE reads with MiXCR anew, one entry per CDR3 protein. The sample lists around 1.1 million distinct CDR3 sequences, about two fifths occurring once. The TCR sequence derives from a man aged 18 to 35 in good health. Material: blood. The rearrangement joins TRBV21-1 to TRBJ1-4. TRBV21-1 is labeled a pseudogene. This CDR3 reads CASSKVRSNSNEKLFF. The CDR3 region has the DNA TGTGCCAGCAGCAAAGTCCGTTCCAACTCTAATGAAAAACTGTTTTTT.